This TCR beta chain was observed in a study of CD8+CD57+ T cells in acquired aplastic anemia. Looking at the study overall: Sorted CD4+ and CD8+ cells gave a mean 3.2 ug DNA, range roughly 0.19 to 30 ug. Findings and caveats of the study: Patients shared some 30 CD8+ CDR3 sequences with controls.

As to this clonotype: Its antigen is unidentified. This could be a read error, since a much larger clone is one nucleotide away.

Genomic DNA constituted the template upon which TCR beta VDJ and CDR3 profiling was performed. TCRdb analysed the reads with MiXCR anew, one entry per CDR3 protein. The sample has fewer than 250,000 distinct CDR3 sequences; approximately 45% are singletons. Patients who underwent sequencing had shown CD8+CD57+ cell expansion by flow cytometry. Sequencing was done on a sample of sorted CD4+, CD8+, or CD8+CD57+ T cells (not recorded which) from PBMCs. The TCR comes from a human donor with aplastic anemia.

CDR3 residues: CACSVDRGNTGELFF. The CDR3 region has the DNA TGTGCCTGCAGCGTAGACAGGGGGAACACCGGGGAGCTGTTTTTT. The J gene is TRBJ2-2, the V gene TRBV10-3; TRBD1 matches 8 bases. CDR3 length equals 15 residues. Germline trimming cut 11 bases from V and 1 base from J; bases unmatched to any gene: 9. Per germline, CDR1 ENHRY and CDR2 SYGVKD.